These 20 T cell receptor beta chains came from one sample sequenced in a study of human T cells and chemical hapten exposure. Stated time point: patch test 1, 2 weeks after DPC sensitization. The treatment is: therapeutic diphenylcyclopropenone sensitization with weekly scalp DPC. TCRdb analysed the RACE reads with MiXCR anew, one entry per CDR3 protein. The sample shows around 99,000 distinct CDR3 sequences, over 10% of them seen only once. The sequencing here drew on whole blood, taken in connection with sensitization to the hapten diphenylcyclopropenone (DPC). Receptors were obtained from a woman in her thirties or forties with alopecia areata. Some clones in this sample may be carry-over from other donors' samples.

In this sample, this clonotype turned up a few times. The V gene is TRBV7-2, the J gene TRBJ2-1; D is unresolved. The CDR3 is 14 amino acids. Germline CDR1 is SGHTA and CDR2 is FQGNSA. The V end lost 1 base, the J end lost 5 bases, and 9 bases lay between the germline ends. Written as DNA, the CDR3 is TGTGCCAGCAGCTTAGGGATGAGGAACAATGAGCAGTTCTTC. This encodes CASSLGMRNNEQFF.

This chain joins TRBV18 and TRBJ2-6; tentatively, D is TRBD1 (6 bases). Trimming removed 5 bases from V and 1 base from J, with 9 bases in between. The CDR3 has 15 residues. Germline V gene data show CDR1 as KGHSH and CDR2 as LQKENI. The DNA for the CDR3 is TGTGCCAGCTCATCGACAGGATCTGGGGCCAACGTCCTGACTTTC. Its translation is CASSSTGSGANVLTF.

This clonotype was seen repeatedly, ten times or more. V gene TRBV11-2 combines with J gene TRBJ2-3, with 14 positions matching TRBD2. The junction had 7 bases not matched to a gene; V was cut back by 6 bases and J by 2 bases. The length of the CDR3 is 17 residues. Germline CDR1 and CDR2: SGHAT and FQNNGV. As DNA, the CDR3 is TGTGCCAGCAGGGGGACTAGCGGGAGTCGGGACACAGATACGCAGTATTTT. This encodes CASRGTSGSRDTDTQYF.

This clonotype was seen only a few times. The rearrangement uses TRBV6-1 and TRBJ2-1, with unresolved D. The CDR3 consists of 18 residues. The ends were cut back, 5 bases at V and 5 bases at J, with 25 bases in the middle. Germline-derived CDR1 and CDR2 are MNHNS and SASEGT. CDR3 nucleotides: TGTGCCAGCAGTACAGCATCGGATCGTCGGCTTGCTAACAATGAGCAGTTCTTC. Translation: CASSTASDRRLANNEQFF.

The gene calls are TRBV12-3 or TRBV12-4 and TRBJ2-1, with a weak D call TRBD2 (5 bases). The CDR3 consists of 15 residues. V was pared by 5 bases and J by 6 bases, with 17 bases between. CDR3 nucleotide sequence: TGTGCCAGCAGTCCCTCCCGCTCTGAGGGCAATGAGCAGTTCTTC. Amino acid sequence: CASSPSRSEGNEQFF.

This clonotype was seen only a few times. The V gene is TRBV29-1, the J gene TRBJ2-2, with 8 nucleotides matching TRBD2. The J segment lost 6 bases and the V segment lost 7 bases, leaving 4 bases of the junction unmatched. CDR1 and CDR2 from the germline V gene are SQVTM and ANQGSEA. CDR3 length: 12 amino acids. CDR3 loop: CSDGLAPGELFF. The CDR3 DNA reads as TGCAGCGACGGACTAGCCCCCGGGGAGCTGTTTTTT.

Many counts were recorded for this clonotype. This rearrangement joins TRBV19 to TRBJ2-7; the D is unclear. CDR3 length equals 14 residues. Deletions cut 3 bases from V and 5 bases from J, with 14 bases between. Germline loops: CDR1 LNHDA, CDR2 SQIVND (reference sequence). The CDR3, as DNA: TGTGCCAGTAGTATGGAGTCCGCCAGGCACGAGCAGTACTTC. Translating gives CASSMESARHEQYF.

This clonotype turned up a few times. V is TRBV10-3 and J is TRBJ1-1, with a weak D call TRBD1 (5 bases). The germline V and J ends were trimmed by 6 bases and 7 bases, with 15 bases remaining between them. Germline-derived CDR1 and CDR2 are ENHRY and SYGVKD. The CDR3 runs 13 residues. The CDR3 coding sequence is TGTGCCATCAGCCCCGGGACTACTGATGAAGCTTTCTTT. Protein sequence: CAISPGTTDEAFF.

In this sample, this clonotype turned up many times. The chain recombines TRBV2 with TRBJ1-5; TRBD1 is a possible D gene (5 bases). V dropped 4 bases and J dropped 4 bases, with 8 bases sitting between them. The CDR3 extends over 13 amino acids. Germline loops: CDR1 SNHLY, CDR2 FYNNEI. CDR3 bases: TGTGCCAGCAGTGGACAGACGAATCAGCCCCAGCATTTT. Amino acids: CASSGQTNQPQHF.

This clonotype was detected ten times or more. This chain links TRBV29-1 with TRBJ1-2; maybe TRBD1 (6 bases). CDR3 length: 12 residues. CDR1 and CDR2 (germline): SQVTM, ANQGSEA. Trimming shortened V by 5 bases and J by 2 bases, and 9 bases separated the two germline ends. The CDR3 loop reads CSVLGQNYGYTF. Here the CDR3 DNA reads TGCAGCGTTCTGGGACAAAACTATGGCTACACCTTC. The entire variable domain, with the rest obtained from reference TRBV29-1 and TRBJ1-2, is as follows: SAVISQKPSRDICQRGTSLTIQCQVDSQVTMMFWYRQQPGQSLTLIATANQGSEATYESGFVIDKFPISRPNLTFSTLTVSNMSPEDSSIYLCSVLGQNYGYTFGSGTRLTVV.

In its sample, this clonotype was seen a few times. The chain is built from TRBV5-1 and TRBJ1-2; 11 nucleotides align to TRBD1. Germline V gene lookup returns CDR1 SGHRS and CDR2 YFSETQ. Germline trimming cut 5 bases from V and 4 bases from J; bases unmatched to any gene: 7. This CDR3 is 15 amino acids long. The CDR3 bases are TGCGCCAGCAGGGCGGGACAGGGGGTAACCTATGGCTACACCTTC. Translation: CASRAGQGVTYGYTF.

The CDR3 sequence: CASSPTTGPGELFF. For the CDR3, the DNA is TGTGCCAGCAGCCCGACGACAGGGCCCGGGGAGCTGTTTTTT. The chain combines TRBV7-6 with TRBJ2-2; 7 bases match TRBD1. The V gene end was trimmed by 5 bases and the J gene end by 6 bases; junction bases not matched to a gene: 6. Germline V gene sequence: CDR1 SGHVS, CDR2 FNYEAQ. The CDR3 is 14 amino acids.

This clonotype turned up a few times. The V call is TRBV5-1, the J call TRBJ2-1; the match to TRBD2 covers 11 bases. Germline-derived CDR1 and CDR2 are SGHRS and YFSETQ. The V gene end was trimmed by 3 bases and the J gene end by 6 bases; junction bases not matched to a gene: 5. There are 15 residues in the CDR3. The CDR3 here is CASSSRLAGTNEQFF. The DNA of the CDR3 is TGCGCCAGCAGCTCACGACTAGCGGGGACCAATGAGCAGTTCTTC. Full variable domain (remainder filled in from reference TRBV5-1 and TRBJ2-1): KAGVTQTPRYLIKTRGQQVTLSCSPISGHRSVSWYQQTPGQGLQFLFEYFSETQRNKGNFPGRFSGRQFSNSRSEMNVSTLELGDSALYLCASSSRLAGTNEQFFGPGTRLTVL.

This clonotype has a handful of counts. The J gene is TRBJ2-4, the V gene TRBV12-3 or TRBV12-4; 10 bases fit TRBD1. The V and J ends lost 5 bases and 5 bases, in that order; junction bases with no gene match: 6. The CDR3 contains 15 residues. This chain's CDR3 is CASSRMGQGQNIQYF. Written as DNA, the CDR3 is TGTGCCAGCAGTCGAATGGGACAGGGGCAAAACATTCAGTACTTC.

This clonotype was recorded many times. The chain carries TRBV5-1 and TRBJ1-1; possibly TRBD1 for D (5 bases). This CDR3 has 16 residues. Between the trimmed V and J ends, which lost 1 base and 3 bases, there was a span of 16 bases. The germline V gene has CDR1 SGHRS and CDR2 YFSETQ. DNA of the CDR3: TGCGCCAGCAGCTTGATTAGCGGGGCGCTGGACACTGAAGCTTTCTTT. This gives the protein CASSLISGALDTEAFF.

This clonotype has a handful of counts. The chain couples TRBV7-9 to TRBJ1-1; 10 bases fit TRBD1. V gave up 5 bases and J gave up 0 bases; unmatched junction bases: 6. The length of the CDR3 is 16 residues. Germline lookup yields CDR1 SEHNR and CDR2 FQNEAQ (reference sequence). CDR3 residues: CASSLGTGVLNTEAFF. Written as DNA, the CDR3 is TGTGCCAGCAGCCTAGGGACAGGGGTTCTGAACACTGAAGCTTTCTTT.

A few counts support this clonotype. The chain uses TRBV6-4 and TRBJ2-7; TRBD1 aligns across 7 bases. The J segment lost 0 bases and the V segment lost 6 bases, leaving 14 bases of the junction unmatched. Germline lookup yields CDR1 MRHNA and CDR2 SNTAGT. The CDR3 loop spans 17 amino acids. Here the CDR3 reads CASRVRCWTGFSYEQYF. DNA for the CDR3: TGTGCCAGCAGGGTACGTTGCTGGACAGGTTTCTCCTACGAGCAGTACTTC.

The table lists this clonotype with a few counts. The gene calls are TRBV6-1 and TRBJ1-1; 11 bases line up with TRBD1. V dropped 6 bases and J dropped 8; count of bases not matched to a gene: 11. Per germline, CDR1 MNHNS and CDR2 SASEGT. This CDR3 spans 15 amino acids. The CDR3 here is CASRHQDRGHREAFF. CDR3 DNA: TGTGCCAGCAGACACCAGGACAGGGGGCACCGGGAAGCTTTCTTT.

This chain connects TRBV30 to TRBJ2-7, with unresolved D. CDR3 size: 11 residues. The V end lost 5 bases, the J end lost 3 bases, and 8 bases lay between the germline ends. Germline V gives CDR1 GTSNPN, CDR2 SVGIG (reference sequence). CDR3 amino acids: CAWEKGYEQYF. DNA for the CDR3: TGTGCCTGGGAAAAAGGCTACGAGCAGTACTTC.

In this sample, this clonotype turned up a few times. The chain couples TRBV5-5 to TRBJ2-3, with D tentatively TRBD1 or TRBD2 (5 bases each). This CDR3 spans 15 amino acids. Germline V gene lookup returns CDR1 SGHKS and CDR2 YYEKEE (reference sequence). V dropped 5 bases and J dropped 4 bases, with 17 bases sitting between them. Here the CDR3 reads CASRVRGIPADTQYF. The CDR3 nucleotides are TGTGCCAGCAGAGTGAGGGGAATCCCCGCAGATACGCAGTATTTT.